These T cell receptor beta chains were read from a single sample in a study of long-term antiretroviral therapy in people with HIV. This table comes from immunoSEQ multiplex PCR, and its TCRdb copy is limited to in-frame clones, with some not included. The repertoire consists of approximately 16,000 clones, with 70% to 85% occurring once and the leading ten covering 20% to 25%. The sample was unsorted PBMCs, taken 2.1 years after starting antiretroviral therapy. These receptors originate from a man between 35 and 55 years old with HIV. Each CDR3 is given with its conserved first and last residue. D genes are given only for firm matches. The size of a clone is reported for some rows only, either as once, few or many, or as a class for expanded clones.

v_gene: TRBV4-2
j_gene: TRBJ1-5
abundance: -
d_gene: -
CDR3nt: TGTGCCAGCAGCTCGGGACACTATAGCAATCAGCCCCAGCATTTT
CDR3aa: CASSSGHYSNQPQHF

v_gene: TRBV6-1
j_gene: TRBJ1-1
abundance: -
d_gene: -
CDR3nt: TGTGCCAGCAGTGGCAGTGAGGTTAACACTGAAGCTTTCTTT
CDR3aa: CASSGSEVNTEAFF

v_gene: TRBV5-8
j_gene: TRBJ1-4
abundance: -
d_gene: -
CDR3nt: TGTGCCAGCAGCTCCCTCGTGGCAGGCAACGAAAAACTGTTTTTT
CDR3aa: CASSSLVAGNEKLFF

v_gene: TRBV4-1
j_gene: TRBJ1-2
abundance: -
d_gene: TRBD1
CDR3nt: TGCGCCAGCAGCCATGGCCGGACAGGGAACTATGGCTACACCTTC
CDR3aa: CASSHGRTGNYGYTF

v_gene: TRBV7-8
j_gene: TRBJ2-5
abundance: -
d_gene: TRBD1
CDR3nt: TGTGCCAGCAGCTCTGGACAGGCACAAGAGACCCAGTACTTC
CDR3aa: CASSSGQAQETQYF

v_gene: TRBV9
j_gene: TRBJ2-3
abundance: once
d_gene: TRBD2
CDR3nt: TGTGCCAGCAGCGTAGAAGGACTAGCCGGGGATACGCAGTATTTT
CDR3aa: CASSVEGLAGDTQYF

v_gene: TRBV18
j_gene: TRBJ2-2
abundance: -
d_gene: -
CDR3nt: TGTGCCAGCTCACCCTCACAGGGTGACGACGCCGGGGAGCTGTTTTTT
CDR3aa: CASSPSQGDDAGELFF

v_gene: TRBV7-9
j_gene: TRBJ2-1
abundance: few
d_gene: -
CDR3nt: TGTGCCAGCAGCTTGATACAGGACAATGAGCAGTTCTTC
CDR3aa: CASSLIQDNEQFF

v_gene: TRBV5-6
j_gene: TRBJ2-1
abundance: -
d_gene: TRBD1
CDR3nt: TGTGCCAGCAGCCTGGATGGGACAGGCATATACAATGAGCAGTTCTTC
CDR3aa: CASSLDGTGIYNEQFF

v_gene: TRBV5-4
j_gene: TRBJ2-7
abundance: -
d_gene: TRBD1
CDR3nt: TGTGCCAGCAGATGGGGGACAGGGATCTCCTACGAGCAGTACTTC
CDR3aa: CASRWGTGISYEQYF

v_gene: TRBV5-1
j_gene: TRBJ1-3
abundance: -
d_gene: -
CDR3nt: TGCGCCAGCAGCTTGGAGGCAGCCGGAAACACCATATATTTT
CDR3aa: CASSLEAAGNTIYF

v_gene: TRBV30
j_gene: TRBJ2-7
abundance: -
d_gene: TRBD1
CDR3nt: TGTGCCTGGAGTGCGCGGGCCGGGACAGGGGGCTTCTACGAGCAGTACTTC
CDR3aa: CAWSARAGTGGFYEQYF

v_gene: TRBV4-1
j_gene: TRBJ1-3
abundance: few
d_gene: -
CDR3nt: TGCGCCAGCAGCCAAGATTGGGTCGACAGCATCTCTGGAAACACCATATATTTT
CDR3aa: CASSQDWVDSISGNTIYF

v_gene: TRBV6-1
j_gene: TRBJ2-5
abundance: -
d_gene: TRBD1
CDR3nt: TGTGCCAGCGAGACAGGGGGATTGGAGACCCAGTACTTC
CDR3aa: CASETGGLETQYF

v_gene: TRBV13
j_gene: TRBJ2-2
abundance: -
d_gene: TRBD2
CDR3nt: TGTGCCAGCAGCTTGTCCCTAGCGGGGGGCACCGGGGAGCTGTTTTTT
CDR3aa: CASSLSLAGGTGELFF